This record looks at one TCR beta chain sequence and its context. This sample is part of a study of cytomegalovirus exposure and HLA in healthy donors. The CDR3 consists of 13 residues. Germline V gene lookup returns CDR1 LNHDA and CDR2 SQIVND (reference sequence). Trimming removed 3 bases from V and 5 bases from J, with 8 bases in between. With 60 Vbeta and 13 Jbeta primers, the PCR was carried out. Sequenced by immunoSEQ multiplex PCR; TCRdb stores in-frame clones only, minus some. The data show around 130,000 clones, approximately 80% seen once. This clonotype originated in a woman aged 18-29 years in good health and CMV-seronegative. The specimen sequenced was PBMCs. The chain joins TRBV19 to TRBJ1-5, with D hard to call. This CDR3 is CASSIGVYQPQHF. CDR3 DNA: TGTGCCAGTAGTATCGGGGTCTATCAGCCCCAGCATTTT.